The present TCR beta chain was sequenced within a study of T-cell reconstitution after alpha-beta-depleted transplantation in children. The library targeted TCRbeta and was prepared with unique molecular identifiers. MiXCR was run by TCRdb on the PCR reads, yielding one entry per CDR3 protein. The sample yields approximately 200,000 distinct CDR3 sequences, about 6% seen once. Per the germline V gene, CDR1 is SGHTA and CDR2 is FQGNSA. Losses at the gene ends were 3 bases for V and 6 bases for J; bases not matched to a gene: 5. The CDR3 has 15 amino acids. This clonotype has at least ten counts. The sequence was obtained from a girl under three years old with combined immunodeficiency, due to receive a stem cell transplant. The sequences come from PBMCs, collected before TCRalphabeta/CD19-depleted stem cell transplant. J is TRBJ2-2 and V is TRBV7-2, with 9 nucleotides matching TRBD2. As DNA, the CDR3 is TGTGCCAGCAGCTTCGGGACTAGCCATCCCGGGGAGCTGTTTTTT. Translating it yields CASSFGTSHPGELFF.